A selection of T cell receptor beta chains follows, all from one sample in a study of blood T cell repertoires in COVID-19. TCRdb's table, derived via immunoSEQ multiplex PCR, lists solely in-frame clones and lacks some. This sample has approximately 190,000 clones; about 86% occur once, and the top ten carry 6.5% to 9.5%. The sequencing sample was made of PBMCs or T cells enriched from blood (not recorded which). The receptors stem from a man between 35 and 55 years old who had recovered from COVID-19. CDR3s include the opening cysteine and the closing phenylalanine or tryptophan. Fields, in order: J gene, V gene, CDR3 length, CDR3 protein.

j_gene: TRBJ2-6; v_gene: TRBV15; len: 17; CDR3aa: CATSRETTGTGANVLTF
j_gene: TRBJ1-1; v_gene: TRBV5-1; len: 13; CDR3aa: CASSLARDTEAFF
j_gene: TRBJ1-2; v_gene: TRBV3-1/TRBV3-2; len: 14; CDR3aa: CASSRVGQGLGYTF
j_gene: TRBJ1-5; v_gene: TRBV19; len: 15; CDR3aa: CASRGTGRDNQPQHF
j_gene: TRBJ2-1; v_gene: TRBV5-5; len: 17; CDR3aa: CASSGPLAGIYYNEQFF
j_gene: TRBJ1-1; v_gene: TRBV7-9; len: 13; CDR3aa: CASSLTGNTEAFF
j_gene: TRBJ1-1; v_gene: TRBV7-3; len: 14; CDR3aa: CASSLGRGNTEAFF
j_gene: TRBJ2-2; v_gene: TRBV6-2/TRBV6-3; len: 14; CDR3aa: CASSYYAGTGELFF
j_gene: TRBJ2-3; v_gene: TRBV7-8; len: 17; CDR3aa: CASSLAGTSGPLDTQYF
j_gene: TRBJ2-1; v_gene: TRBV5-1; len: 14; CDR3aa: CASSLSSGYNEQFF
j_gene: TRBJ2-3; v_gene: TRBV5-4; len: 14; CDR3aa: CASSTPTSSDTQYF
j_gene: TRBJ2-1; v_gene: TRBV5-4; len: 15; CDR3aa: CASSPGGRTNNEQFF
j_gene: TRBJ1-1; v_gene: TRBV2; len: 13; CDR3aa: CASSEDRDTEAFF
j_gene: TRBJ2-1; v_gene: TRBV19; len: 15; CDR3aa: CASSPMTRGGNEQFF
j_gene: TRBJ1-1; v_gene: TRBV29-1; len: 16; CDR3aa: CSVLQGPLRLNTEAFF
j_gene: TRBJ1-2; v_gene: TRBV4-3; len: 18; CDR3aa: CASSYGWDKNLPNYGYTF
j_gene: TRBJ2-7; v_gene: TRBV15; len: 14; CDR3aa: CATSRDRTDYEQYF
j_gene: TRBJ2-7; v_gene: TRBV6-1; len: 14; CDR3aa: CASSEGRGTYEQYF
j_gene: TRBJ1-2; v_gene: TRBV7-9; len: 13; CDR3aa: CASSLGQSYGYTF
j_gene: TRBJ1-1; v_gene: TRBV19; len: 13; CDR3aa: CAKKSTENTEAFF
j_gene: TRBJ1-5; v_gene: TRBV18; len: 14; CDR3aa: CASSPSGINQPQHF
j_gene: TRBJ2-1; v_gene: TRBV5-1; len: 17; CDR3aa: CASSLRVSGGRDNEQFF
j_gene: TRBJ1-1; v_gene: TRBV7-9; len: 11; CDR3aa: CALRTGPEAFF
j_gene: TRBJ1-1; v_gene: TRBV2; len: 13; CDR3aa: CASSVDSNTEAFF
j_gene: TRBJ1-1; v_gene: TRBV14; len: 16; CDR3aa: CASSRGHPKLNTEAFF